This TCR beta chain came from a study of cytotoxic CD8 clonotypes in ibrutinib-treated CLL (dated by TCRdb to the early 2020s). Regarding the study in general: The cohort included around 15 treatment-naive and under 13 relapsed/refractory patients; 17 were IGHV unmutated. Partial responses were observed in roughly 24 patients and complete responses in 2; after a median follow-up of 68 months, remission was maintained in approximately 14 patients and progression was observed in some twelve. Response samples were taken after a median of 12 months on treatment, ranging from roughly 6 to 36 months. An average of about 260,000 productive templates and about 100,000 productive rearrangements was obtained per sample. Of the approximately 86 participants in the trial, roughly 26 had longitudinal samples available. Cryopreserved peripheral blood mononuclear cells were collected at three points: before therapy, at response, and at either sustained remission or disease progression. Every remission and progressive disease sample was obtained while ibrutinib was still being received by the patients. General conclusions and limits of the study: An increase in clonality was observed at ibrutinib response, with clonality remaining stable during sustained remission and falling back toward baseline at progression. Lymph node repertoires were not examined, and the timing of sampling was not matched between patients in sustained remission and those whose disease progressed. Public clonotypes were rare and either contracted or stayed stable during treatment, and the rise in clonality at ibrutinib response reflected the expansion of private clonotypes. Baseline clonality was found to be higher than that of age-matched healthy donors and was strongly correlated with circulating CD8+ T-cell counts.

The CDR3 starts with the cysteine, ends with the phenylalanine, and has 14 residues. Solely the CDR3 DNA is kept, with 42 bases framed from the first base. Reading the germline V gene gives CDR1 KGHSY and CDR2 FQNENV. The V end loses 6 bases and the J end loses 2 bases, and a stretch of 11 bases separates them. The sample's time point label is to be understood as: approximately eleven months on ibrutinib. For TCR beta library preparation, 1.5 to 2.5 micrograms of genomic DNA were extracted from the cryopreserved PBMCs. Longitudinal blood samples from CLL patients receiving ibrutinib monotherapy were subjected to high-throughput TCR beta sequencing. Patients were enrolled in a phase 2 open-label single-center ibrutinib monotherapy trial. Each clonotype received, on average, 10x coverage in deep resolution sequencing performed on a MiSeq, where the target depth lay between 1 in 1 million and 1 in 200,000 T cells. The immunoSEQ hsTCRB Kit was used to generate the TCR beta libraries. The original methods were these. Data were analyzed with ImmunoSEQ Data Assistant and ImmunoSEQ Analyzer, with V, D and J genes assigned per IMGT definitions. Clonality, which ranges from 0 to 1, was calculated as one minus the normalized Shannon entropy of productive rearrangement frequencies. Only overrepresented clonotypes making up at least 0.05% of each patient's repertoire were included in the public clonotype analysis. Repertoires from thirteen age-matched healthy donors in immuneACCESS were used as clonality controls. TCRdb limited this immuneACCESS table to in-frame rearrangements with V and J called. A share of clones is missing; checked studies link under half to unresolved V genes, and the rest is unexplained. V, J and clone size are those of that table, while D and trimming were read from the DNA. The sample table shows 130,000 or so clones, and 79% are seen once. The ten biggest clones cover around 13% of the sample.

This clone is a singleton in its sample. Its antigen has not been determined. The sample holds no much larger clone one base away, and base qualities are not on file. The TCR sequence derives from a human donor with chronic lymphocytic leukemia. The chain joins TRBV16 to TRBJ2-1; the D gene cannot be named for sure. The sequencing used PBMCs, collected after 12 months of ibrutinib treatment. The CDR3 corresponds to CASSPRSPYNEQFF. The DNA sequence is given as TGTGCCAGCAGTCCTCGATCACCCTACAATGAGCAGTTCTTC.